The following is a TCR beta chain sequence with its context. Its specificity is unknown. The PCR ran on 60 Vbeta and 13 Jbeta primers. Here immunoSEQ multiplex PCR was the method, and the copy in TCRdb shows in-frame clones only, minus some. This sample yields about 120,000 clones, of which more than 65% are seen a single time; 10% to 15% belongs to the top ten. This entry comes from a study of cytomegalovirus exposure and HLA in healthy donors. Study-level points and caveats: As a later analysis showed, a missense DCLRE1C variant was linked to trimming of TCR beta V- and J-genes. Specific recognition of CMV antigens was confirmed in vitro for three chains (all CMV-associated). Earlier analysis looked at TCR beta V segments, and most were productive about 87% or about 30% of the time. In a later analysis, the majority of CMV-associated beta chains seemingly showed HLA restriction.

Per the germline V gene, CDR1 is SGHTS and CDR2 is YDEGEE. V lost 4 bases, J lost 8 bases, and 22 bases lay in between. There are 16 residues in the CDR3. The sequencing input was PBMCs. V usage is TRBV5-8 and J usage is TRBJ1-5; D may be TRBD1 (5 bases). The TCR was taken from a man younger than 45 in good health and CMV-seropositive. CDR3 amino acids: CASSGGVGITGEPQHF. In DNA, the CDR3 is TGTGCCAGCAGCGGGGGGGTAGGGATTACCGGGGAGCCCCAGCATTTT. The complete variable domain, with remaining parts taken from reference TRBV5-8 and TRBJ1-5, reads EAGVTQSPTHLIKTRGQQATLRCSPISGHTSVYWYQQALGLGLQFLLWYDEGEERNRGNFPPRFSGRQFPNYSSELNVNALELEDSALYLCASSGGVGITGEPQHFGDGTRLSIL.